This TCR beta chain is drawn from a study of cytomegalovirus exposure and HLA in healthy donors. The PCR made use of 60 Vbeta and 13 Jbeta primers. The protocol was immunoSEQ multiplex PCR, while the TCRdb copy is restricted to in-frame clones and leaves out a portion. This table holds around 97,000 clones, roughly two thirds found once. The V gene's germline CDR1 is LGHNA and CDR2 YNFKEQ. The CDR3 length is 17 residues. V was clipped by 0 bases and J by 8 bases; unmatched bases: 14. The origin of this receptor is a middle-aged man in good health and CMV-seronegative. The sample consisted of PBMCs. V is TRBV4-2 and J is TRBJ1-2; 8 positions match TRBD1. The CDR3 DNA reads TGTGCCAGCAGCCAAGATTCGGGCAGGGGGCGTTCTAGGGGCTACACCTTC. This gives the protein CASSQDSGRGRSRGYTF.